This T cell receptor beta chain was identified during a study of T cell changes during pregnancy in multiple sclerosis. This clone has more than one count but fewer than ten. Profiled with immunoSEQ multiplex PCR; TCRdb holds only in-frame clones, not every one. The data contain some 55,000 clones, around 92% of them singletons. Germline loops: CDR1 PRHDT, CDR2 FYEKMQ (reference sequence). V was pared by 0 bases and J by 7 bases, with 4 bases between. CDR3 length equals 12 residues. V is TRBV13 and J is TRBJ1-5; D unresolved. The sample was peripheral blood, taken after pregnancy. This TCR was sampled from a female donor in good health, enrolled as a control in a pregnancy study. The CDR3 DNA reads TGTGCCAGCAGCTTAGGCCTACAGCCCCAGCATTTT. Amino acids: CASSLGLQPQHF.